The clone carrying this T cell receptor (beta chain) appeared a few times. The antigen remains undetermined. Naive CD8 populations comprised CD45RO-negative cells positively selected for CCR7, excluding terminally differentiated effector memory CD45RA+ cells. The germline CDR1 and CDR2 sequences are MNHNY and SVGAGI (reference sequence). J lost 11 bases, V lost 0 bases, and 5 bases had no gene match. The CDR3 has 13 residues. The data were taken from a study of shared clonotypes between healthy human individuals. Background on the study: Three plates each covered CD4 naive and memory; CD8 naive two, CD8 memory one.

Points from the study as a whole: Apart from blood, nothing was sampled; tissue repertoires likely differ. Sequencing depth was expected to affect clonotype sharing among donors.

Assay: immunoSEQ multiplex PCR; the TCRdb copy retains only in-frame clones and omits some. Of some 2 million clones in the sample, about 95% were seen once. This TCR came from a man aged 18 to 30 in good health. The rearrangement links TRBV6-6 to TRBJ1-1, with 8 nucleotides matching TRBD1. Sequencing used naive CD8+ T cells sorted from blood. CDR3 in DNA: TGTGCCAGCAGTTACTCAGGACAGGGACAGGCTTTCTTT. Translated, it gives CASSYSGQGQAFF.